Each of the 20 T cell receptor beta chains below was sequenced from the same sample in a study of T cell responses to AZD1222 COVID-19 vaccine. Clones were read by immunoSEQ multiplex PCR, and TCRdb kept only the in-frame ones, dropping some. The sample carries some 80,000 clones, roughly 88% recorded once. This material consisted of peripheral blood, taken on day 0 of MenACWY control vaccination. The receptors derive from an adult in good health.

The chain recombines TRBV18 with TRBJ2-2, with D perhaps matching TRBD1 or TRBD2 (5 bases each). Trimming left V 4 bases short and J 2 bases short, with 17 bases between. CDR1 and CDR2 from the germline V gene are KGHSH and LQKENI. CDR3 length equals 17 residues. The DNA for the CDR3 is TGTGCCAGCTCACTCTCGACCCCAGGGACCAACACCGGGGAGCTGTTTTTT. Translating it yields CASSLSTPGTNTGELFF.

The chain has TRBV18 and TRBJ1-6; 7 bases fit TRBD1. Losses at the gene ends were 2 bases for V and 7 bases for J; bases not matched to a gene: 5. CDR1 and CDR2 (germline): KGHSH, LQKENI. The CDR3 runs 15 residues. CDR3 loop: CASSPNGQDNSPLHF. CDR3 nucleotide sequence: TGTGCCAGCTCACCAAATGGACAGGACAATTCACCCCTCCACTTT.

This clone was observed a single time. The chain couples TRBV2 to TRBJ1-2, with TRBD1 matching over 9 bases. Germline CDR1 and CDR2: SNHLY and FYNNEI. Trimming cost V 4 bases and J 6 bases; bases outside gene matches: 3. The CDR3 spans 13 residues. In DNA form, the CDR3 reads TGTGCCAGCAGTGCCTGGACAGGGGATGGCTACACCTTC. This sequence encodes CASSAWTGDGYTF.

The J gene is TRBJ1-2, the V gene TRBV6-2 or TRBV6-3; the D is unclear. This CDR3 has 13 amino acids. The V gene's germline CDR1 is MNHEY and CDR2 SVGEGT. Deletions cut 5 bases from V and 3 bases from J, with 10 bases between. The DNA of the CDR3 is TGTGCCAGCAGTAACGGGGTGGACTATGGCTACACCTTC. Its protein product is CASSNGVDYGYTF.

The CDR3 sequence: CAWSVLQGDYGYTF. Here the CDR3 DNA reads TGTGCCTGGAGTGTACTACAGGGGGACTATGGCTACACCTTC. The J gene is TRBJ1-2, the V gene TRBV30; 8 bases map to TRBD1. Germline CDR1 and CDR2: GTSNPN and SVGIG (reference sequence). This CDR3 has 14 amino acids. J lost 3 bases, V lost 0 bases, and 3 bases had no gene match.

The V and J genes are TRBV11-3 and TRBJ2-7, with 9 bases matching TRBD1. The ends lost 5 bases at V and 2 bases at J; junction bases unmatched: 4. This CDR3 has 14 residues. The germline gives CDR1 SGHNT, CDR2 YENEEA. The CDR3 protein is CASSPGTGPYEQYF. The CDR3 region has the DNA TGTGCCAGCAGCCCCGGGACAGGGCCCTACGAGCAGTACTTC.

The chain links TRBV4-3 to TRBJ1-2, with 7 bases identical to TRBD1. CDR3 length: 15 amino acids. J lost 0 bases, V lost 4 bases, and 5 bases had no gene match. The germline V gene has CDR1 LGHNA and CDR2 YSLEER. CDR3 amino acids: CASSPRTGANYGYTF. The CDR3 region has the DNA TGCGCCAGCAGCCCCCGGACAGGAGCTAACTATGGCTACACCTTC.

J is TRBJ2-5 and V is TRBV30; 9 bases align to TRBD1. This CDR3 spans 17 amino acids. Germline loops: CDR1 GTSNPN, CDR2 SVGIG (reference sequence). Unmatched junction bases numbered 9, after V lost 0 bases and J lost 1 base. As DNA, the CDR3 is TGTGCCTGGAGTGTAAGGGACAGGGCCCAAATCCAAGAGACCCAGTACTTC. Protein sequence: CAWSVRDRAQIQETQYF.

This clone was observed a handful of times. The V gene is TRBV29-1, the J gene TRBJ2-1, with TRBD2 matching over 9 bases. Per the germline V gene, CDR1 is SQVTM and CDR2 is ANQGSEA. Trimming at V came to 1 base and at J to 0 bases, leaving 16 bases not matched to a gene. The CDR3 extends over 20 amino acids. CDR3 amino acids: CSVEAPLRSGGSRSYNEQFF. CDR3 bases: TGCAGCGTTGAAGCCCCATTAAGGAGCGGGGGGTCACGCTCCTACAATGAGCAGTTCTTC.

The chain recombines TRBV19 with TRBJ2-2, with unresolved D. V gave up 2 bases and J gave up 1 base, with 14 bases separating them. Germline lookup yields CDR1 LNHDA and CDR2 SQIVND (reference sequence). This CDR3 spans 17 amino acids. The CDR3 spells CASSISPPSLNTGELFF. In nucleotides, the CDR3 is TGTGCCAGTAGTATAAGTCCCCCGTCCCTGAACACCGGGGAGCTGTTTTTT. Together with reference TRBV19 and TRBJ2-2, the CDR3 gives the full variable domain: DGGITQSPKYLFRKEGQNVTLSCEQNLNHDAMYWYRQDPGQGLRLIYYSQIVNDFQKGDIAEGYSVSREKKESFPLTVTSAQKNPTAFYLCASSISPPSLNTGELFFGEGSRLTVL.

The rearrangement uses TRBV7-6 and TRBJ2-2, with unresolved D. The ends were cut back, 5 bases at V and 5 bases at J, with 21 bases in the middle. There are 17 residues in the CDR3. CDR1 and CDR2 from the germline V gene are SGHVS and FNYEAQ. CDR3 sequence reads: CASSPILVPNGTGELFF. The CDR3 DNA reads TGTGCCAGCAGCCCCATTTTGGTCCCGAACGGTACCGGGGAGCTGTTTTTT.

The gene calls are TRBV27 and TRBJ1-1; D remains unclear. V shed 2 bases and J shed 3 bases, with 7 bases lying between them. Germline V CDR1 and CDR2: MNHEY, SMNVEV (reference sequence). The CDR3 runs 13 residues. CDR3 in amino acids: CASSLGVHTEAFF. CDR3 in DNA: TGTGCCAGCAGTTTAGGGGTCCACACTGAAGCTTTCTTT.

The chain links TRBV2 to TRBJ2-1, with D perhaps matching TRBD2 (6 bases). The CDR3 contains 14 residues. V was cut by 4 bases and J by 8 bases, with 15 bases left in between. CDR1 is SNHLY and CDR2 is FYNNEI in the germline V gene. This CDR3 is CASSVWTIADEQFF. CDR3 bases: TGTGCCAGCAGTGTTTGGACTATTGCCGATGAGCAGTTCTTC.

CDR3 DNA sequence: TGCGCCAGCAGTAACAGGGCAAGCACTGAAGCTTTCTTT. Encoded protein: CASSNRASTEAFF. The chain combines TRBV5-1 with TRBJ1-1; a possible D gene is TRBD1 (6 bases). The V gene's germline CDR1 is SGHRS and CDR2 YFSETQ. V lost 5 bases, J lost 4 bases, and 12 bases lay in between. This CDR3 is built from 13 residues.

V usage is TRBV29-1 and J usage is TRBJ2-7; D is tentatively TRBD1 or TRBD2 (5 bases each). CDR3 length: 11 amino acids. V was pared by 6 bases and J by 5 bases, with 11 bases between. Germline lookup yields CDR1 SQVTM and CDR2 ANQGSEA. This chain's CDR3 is CSVGVFHEQYF. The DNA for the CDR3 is TGCAGCGTGGGGGTTTTCCACGAGCAGTACTTC.

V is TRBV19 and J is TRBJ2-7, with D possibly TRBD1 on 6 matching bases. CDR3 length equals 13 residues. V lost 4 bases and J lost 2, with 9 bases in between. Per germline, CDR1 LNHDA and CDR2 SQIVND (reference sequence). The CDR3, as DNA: TGTGCCAGTAGTACAGGGGCAACCTACGAGCAGTACTTC. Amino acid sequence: CASSTGATYEQYF. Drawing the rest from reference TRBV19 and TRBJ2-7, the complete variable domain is DGGITQSPKYLFRKEGQNVTLSCEQNLNHDAMYWYRQDPGQGLRLIYYSQIVNDFQKGDIAEGYSVSREKKESFPLTVTSAQKNPTAFYLCASSTGATYEQYFGPGTRLTVT.

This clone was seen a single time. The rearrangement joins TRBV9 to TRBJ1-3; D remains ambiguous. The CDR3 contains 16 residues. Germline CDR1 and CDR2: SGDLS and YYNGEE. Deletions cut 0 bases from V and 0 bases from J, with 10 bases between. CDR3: CASSVGEGSSGNTIYF. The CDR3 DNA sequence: TGTGCCAGCAGCGTAGGGGAAGGAAGCTCTGGAAACACCATATATTTT.

The CDR3 region has the DNA TGTGCCAGCAGCCCCTGGGACAGGGCCCTTGAAGCTTTCTTT. This codes for CASSPWDRALEAFF. The J gene is TRBJ1-1, the V gene TRBV3-1 (or the pseudogene TRBV3-2), with 9 bases matching TRBD1. The V gene end was trimmed by 4 bases and the J gene end by 7 bases; junction bases not matched to a gene: 7. There are 14 residues in the CDR3. Germline V lookup: CDR1 LGHDT, CDR2 YNNKEL (reference sequence).

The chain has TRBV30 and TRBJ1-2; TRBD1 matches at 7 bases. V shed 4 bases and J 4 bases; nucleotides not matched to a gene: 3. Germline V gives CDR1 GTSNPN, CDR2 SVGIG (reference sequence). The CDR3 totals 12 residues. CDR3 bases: TGTGCCTGGACTGGGACAGCCTATGGCTACACCTTC. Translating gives CAWTGTAYGYTF.

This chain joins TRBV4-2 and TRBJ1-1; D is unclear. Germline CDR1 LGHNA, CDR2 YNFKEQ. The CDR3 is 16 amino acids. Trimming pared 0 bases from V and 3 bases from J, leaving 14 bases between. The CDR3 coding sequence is TGTGCCAGCAGCCAAGATGTAGCGGCCTCCTACACTGAAGCTTTCTTT. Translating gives CASSQDVAASYTEAFF.